This T cell receptor (beta chain) was obtained from a study of T-cell memory formation after mild COVID-19. This clonotype was observed many times. Each CDR3 protein is one row after TCRdb ran MiXCR on the 5' RACE reads. The repertoire consists of about 350,000 distinct CDR3 sequences, with roughly an eighth occurring once and the leading ten covering 22%. This CDR3 contains 11 residues. Germline V lookup: CDR1 SNHLY, CDR2 FYNNEI. The V and J ends lost 8 bases and 12 bases respectively, with 14 bases between them. Sequences were obtained from PBMCs or a T cell subset sorted from them (not recorded which). This clonotype originated in a man aged 18 to 35 who had mild COVID-19 (a few samples of this study predate the infection). Cell type and time point are not known. The gene calls are TRBV2 and TRBJ2-1; D tentatively reads TRBD1 or TRBD2 (5 bases each). Written as DNA, the CDR3 is TGTGCCAGCCGGGAACGGGGCCTGCAGTTCTTC. Protein sequence: CASRERGLQFF.